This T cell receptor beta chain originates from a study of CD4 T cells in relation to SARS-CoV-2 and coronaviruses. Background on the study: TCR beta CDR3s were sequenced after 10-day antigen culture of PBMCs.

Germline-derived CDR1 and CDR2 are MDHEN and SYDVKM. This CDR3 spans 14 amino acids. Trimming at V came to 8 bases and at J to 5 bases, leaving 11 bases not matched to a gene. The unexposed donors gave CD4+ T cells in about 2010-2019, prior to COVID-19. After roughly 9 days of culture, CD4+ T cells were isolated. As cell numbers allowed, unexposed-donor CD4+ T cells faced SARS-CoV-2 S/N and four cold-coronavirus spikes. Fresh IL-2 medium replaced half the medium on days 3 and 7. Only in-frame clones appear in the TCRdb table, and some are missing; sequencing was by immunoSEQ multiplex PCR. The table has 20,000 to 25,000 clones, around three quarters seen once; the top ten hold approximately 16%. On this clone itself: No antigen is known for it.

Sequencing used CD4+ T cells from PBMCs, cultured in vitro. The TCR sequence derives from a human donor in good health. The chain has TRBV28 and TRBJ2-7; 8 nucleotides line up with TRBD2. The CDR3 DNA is TGTGCCAGCTCAACAGCGGGAGTGGCCAACGAGCAGTACTTC. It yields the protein CASSTAGVANEQYF. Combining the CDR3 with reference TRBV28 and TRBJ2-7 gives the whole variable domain DVKVTQSSRYLVKRTGEKVFLECVQDMDHENMFWYRQDPGLGLRLIYFSYDVKMKEKGDIPEGYSVSREKKERFSLILESASTNQTSMYLCASSTAGVANEQYFGPGTRLTVT.